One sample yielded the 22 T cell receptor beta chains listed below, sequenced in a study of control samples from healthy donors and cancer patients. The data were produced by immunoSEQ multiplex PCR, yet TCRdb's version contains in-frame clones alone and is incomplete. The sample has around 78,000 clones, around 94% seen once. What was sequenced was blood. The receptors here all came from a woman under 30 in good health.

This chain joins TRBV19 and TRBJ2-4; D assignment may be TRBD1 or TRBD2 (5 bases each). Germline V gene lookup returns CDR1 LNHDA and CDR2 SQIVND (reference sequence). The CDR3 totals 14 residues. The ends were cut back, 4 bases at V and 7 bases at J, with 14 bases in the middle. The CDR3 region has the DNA TGTGCCAGTAGTACCGACCCGAGGGGCAACATTCAGTACTTC. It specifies CASSTDPRGNIQYF.

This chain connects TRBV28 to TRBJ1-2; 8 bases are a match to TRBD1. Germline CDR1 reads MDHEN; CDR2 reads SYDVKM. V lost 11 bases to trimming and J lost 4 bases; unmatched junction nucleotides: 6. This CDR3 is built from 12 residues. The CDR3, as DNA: TGTGCCTCGGCTGGGACAGGCTATGGCTACACCTTC. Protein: CASAGTGYGYTF.

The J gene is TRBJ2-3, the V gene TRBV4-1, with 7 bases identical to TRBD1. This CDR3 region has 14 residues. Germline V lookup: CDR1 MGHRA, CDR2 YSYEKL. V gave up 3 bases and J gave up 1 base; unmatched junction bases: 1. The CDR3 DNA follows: TGCGCCAGCAGCCAGGACAGGCGCACAGATACGCAGTATTTT. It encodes CASSQDRRTDTQYF.

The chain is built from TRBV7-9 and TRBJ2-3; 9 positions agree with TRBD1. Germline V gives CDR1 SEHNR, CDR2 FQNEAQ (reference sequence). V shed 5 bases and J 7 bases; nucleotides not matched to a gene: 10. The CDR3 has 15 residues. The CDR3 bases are TGTGCCAGCAGCGAGGGACAGGGTGACCTTAATACGCAGTATTTT. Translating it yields CASSEGQGDLNTQYF.

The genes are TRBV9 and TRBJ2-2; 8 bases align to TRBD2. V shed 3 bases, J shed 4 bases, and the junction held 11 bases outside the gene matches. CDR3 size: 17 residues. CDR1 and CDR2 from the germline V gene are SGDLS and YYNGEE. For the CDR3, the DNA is TGTGCCAGCAGCGCAGCCTTTGGGACTAGAAGCACCGGGGAGCTGTTTTTT. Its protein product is CASSAAFGTRSTGELFF.

CDR3 region: CASGVSGLSYEQYF. The CDR3 coding sequence is TGTGCCAGCGGGGTCTCCGGGCTGTCGTACGAGCAGTACTTC. This chain connects TRBV5-6 to TRBJ2-7; no clear D gene. Deletions cut 7 bases from V and 4 bases from J, with 18 bases between. The CDR3 spans 14 residues. Germline CDR1 SGHDT, CDR2 YYEEEE. Filled out from reference TRBV5-6 and TRBJ2-7, the complete variable domain reads DAGVTQSPTHLIKTRGQQVTLRCSPKSGHDTVSWYQQALGQGPQFIFQYYEEEERQRGNFPDRFSGHQFPNYSSELNVNALLLGDSALYLCASGVSGLSYEQYFGPGTRLTVT.

The CDR3: CASSEFGGGEFF. DNA for the CDR3: TGTGCCAGCAGTGAATTTGGCGGGGGGGAGTTCTTC. The rearrangement joins TRBV6-1 to TRBJ2-1; 9 bases agree with TRBD2. The ends lost 2 bases at V and 14 bases at J; junction bases unmatched: 4. Per the germline V gene, CDR1 is MNHNS and CDR2 is SASEGT. The CDR3 runs to 12 residues.

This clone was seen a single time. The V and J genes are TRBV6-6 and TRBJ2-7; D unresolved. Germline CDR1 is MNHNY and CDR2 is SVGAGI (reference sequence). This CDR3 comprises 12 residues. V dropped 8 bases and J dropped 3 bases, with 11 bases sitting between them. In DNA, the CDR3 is TGTGCCAGCCTGAACCCAAACTACGAGCAGTACTTC. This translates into CASLNPNYEQYF.

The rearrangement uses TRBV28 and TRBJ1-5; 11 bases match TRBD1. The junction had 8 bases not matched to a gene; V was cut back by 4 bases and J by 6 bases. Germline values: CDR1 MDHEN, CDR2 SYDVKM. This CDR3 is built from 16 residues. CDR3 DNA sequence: TGTGCCAGCAGTTCCCGGACAGGGGGCGCGGGTCAGCCCCAGCATTTT. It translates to CASSSRTGGAGQPQHF.

The CDR3 DNA sequence: TGTGCCAGCAGTTTAGGAGGGTGGGAGACCCAGTACTTC. Its translation: CASSLGGWETQYF. This rearrangement joins TRBV28 to TRBJ2-5; possible D gene TRBD2, 6 bases. Germline CDR1 reads MDHEN; CDR2 reads SYDVKM. The ends were cut back, 2 bases at V and 5 bases at J, with 9 bases in the middle. This CDR3 has 13 residues.

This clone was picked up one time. The CDR3 DNA is TGTGCCAGCTCACCACTCAAGGGACAGCCCCAAGAGACCCAGTACTTC. Amino acid sequence: CASSPLKGQPQETQYF. This chain joins TRBV18 and TRBJ2-5; 7 bases align to TRBD1. From germline, CDR1 is KGHSH and CDR2 LQKENI. There are 16 residues in the CDR3. V lost 1 base to trimming and J lost 1 base; unmatched junction nucleotides: 6.

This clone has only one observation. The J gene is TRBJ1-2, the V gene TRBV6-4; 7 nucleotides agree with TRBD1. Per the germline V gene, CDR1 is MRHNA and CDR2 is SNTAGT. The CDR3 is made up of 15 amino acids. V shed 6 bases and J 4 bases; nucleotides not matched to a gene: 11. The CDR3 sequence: CASSQETGLSYGYTF. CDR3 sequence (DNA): TGTGCCAGCAGCCAAGAGACAGGGCTGAGCTATGGCTACACCTTC.

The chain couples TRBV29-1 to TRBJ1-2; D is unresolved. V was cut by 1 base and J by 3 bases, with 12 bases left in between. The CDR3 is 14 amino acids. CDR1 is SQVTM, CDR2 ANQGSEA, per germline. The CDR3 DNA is TGCAGCGTTGAAGGTAGGGCCGGAGACTATGGCTACACCTTC. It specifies CSVEGRAGDYGYTF. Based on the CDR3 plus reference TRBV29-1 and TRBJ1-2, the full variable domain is SAVISQKPSRDICQRGTSLTIQCQVDSQVTMMFWYRQQPGQSLTLIATANQGSEATYESGFVIDKFPISRPNLTFSTLTVSNMSPEDSSIYLCSVEGRAGDYGYTFGSGTRLTVV.

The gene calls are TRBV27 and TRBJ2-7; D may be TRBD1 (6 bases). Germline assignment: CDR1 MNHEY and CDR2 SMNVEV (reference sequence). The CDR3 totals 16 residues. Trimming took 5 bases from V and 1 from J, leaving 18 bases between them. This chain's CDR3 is CASSGAVGARSYEQYF. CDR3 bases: TGTGCCAGCAGTGGAGCCGTGGGGGCCCGATCCTACGAGCAGTACTTC.

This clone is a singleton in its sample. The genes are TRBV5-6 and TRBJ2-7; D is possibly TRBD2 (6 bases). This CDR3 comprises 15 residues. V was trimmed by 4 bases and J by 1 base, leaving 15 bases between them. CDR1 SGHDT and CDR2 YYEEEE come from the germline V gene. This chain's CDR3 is CASSVPGLGSYEQYF. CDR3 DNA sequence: TGTGCCAGCAGCGTGCCGGGACTGGGGTCCTACGAGCAGTACTTC.

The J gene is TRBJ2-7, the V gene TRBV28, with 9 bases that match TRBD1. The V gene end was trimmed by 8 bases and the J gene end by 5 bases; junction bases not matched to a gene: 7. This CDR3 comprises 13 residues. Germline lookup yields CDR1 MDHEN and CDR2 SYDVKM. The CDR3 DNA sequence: TGTGCCAGCCGACAGGGGGTCAGTGACGAGCAGTACTTC. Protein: CASRQGVSDEQYF.

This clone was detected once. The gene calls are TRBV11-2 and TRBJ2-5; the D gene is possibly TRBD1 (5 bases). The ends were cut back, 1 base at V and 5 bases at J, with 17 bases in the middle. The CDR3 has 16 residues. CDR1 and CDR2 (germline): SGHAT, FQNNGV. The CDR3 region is CASSLAGRAAGETQYF. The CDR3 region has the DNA TGTGCCAGCAGCTTAGCAGGCAGGGCGGCTGGGGAGACCCAGTACTTC.

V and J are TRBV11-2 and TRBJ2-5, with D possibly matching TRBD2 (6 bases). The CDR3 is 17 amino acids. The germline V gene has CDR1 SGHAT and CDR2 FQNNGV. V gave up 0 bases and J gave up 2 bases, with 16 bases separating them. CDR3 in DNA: TGTGCCAGCAGCTTAGAGCGGGGATGGTATCAACAAGAGACCCAGTACTTC. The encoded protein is CASSLERGWYQQETQYF.

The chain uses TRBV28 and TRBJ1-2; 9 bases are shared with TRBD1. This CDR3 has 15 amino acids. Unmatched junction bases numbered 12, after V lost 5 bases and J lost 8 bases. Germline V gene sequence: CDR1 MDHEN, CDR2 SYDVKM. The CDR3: CASSQDRGYLGGYTF. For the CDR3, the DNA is TGTGCCAGCAGTCAAGACAGGGGGTATTTGGGCGGCTACACCTTC.

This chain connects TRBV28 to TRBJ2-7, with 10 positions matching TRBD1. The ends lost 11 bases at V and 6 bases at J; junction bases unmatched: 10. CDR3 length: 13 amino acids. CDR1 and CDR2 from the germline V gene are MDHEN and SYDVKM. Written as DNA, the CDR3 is TGTGCCCTGAGTAGGGGACAGGGGACCGAGCAGTACTTC. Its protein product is CALSRGQGTEQYF.

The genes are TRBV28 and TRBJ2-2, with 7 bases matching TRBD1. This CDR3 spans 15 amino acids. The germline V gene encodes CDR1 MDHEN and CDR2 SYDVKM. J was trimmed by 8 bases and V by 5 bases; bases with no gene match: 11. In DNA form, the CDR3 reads TGTGCCAGCAGTCCGGGACAGCCCTTGATGGGGGAGCTGTTTTTT. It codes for CASSPGQPLMGELFF.

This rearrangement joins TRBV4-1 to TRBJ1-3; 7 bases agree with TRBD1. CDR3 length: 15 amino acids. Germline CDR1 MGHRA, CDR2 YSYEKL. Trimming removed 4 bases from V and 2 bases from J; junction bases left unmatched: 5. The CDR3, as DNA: TGCGCCAGCAGCCTAACAGGGGAACCTGGAAACACCATATATTTT. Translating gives CASSLTGEPGNTIYF.